This T cell receptor (beta chain) was recovered during a study of blood T cell repertoires in COVID-19. Study summary: Italy, Spain and the United States were the sources of the convalescent and acute COVID-19 samples. Sample material is recorded as cDNA or gDNA derived from T cells, B-cell-depleted T cells, or PBMCs.

As processed by the authors: Amplification of reference gene primers was used by the study to estimate nucleated cell counts. Profiled with immunoSEQ multiplex PCR; TCRdb holds only in-frame clones, not every one. V and J calls and clone size are those listed in that table; D and trimming were worked out from the DNA. The table shows 120,000 to 150,000 clones, with around nine tenths occurring only once. The sequencing sample was made of peripheral blood. This TCR came from a man aged 60-69 years with active or convalescent COVID-19.

As DNA, the CDR3 is TGCGCCAGCAGCTTAACAGGATCGGACCAGTACTTC. It codes for CASSLTGSDQYF. J is TRBJ2-5 and V is TRBV5-1; a possible D gene is TRBD1 (5 bases). The CDR3 covers 12 residues. CDR1 and CDR2 (germline): SGHRS, YFSETQ. V lost 2 bases to trimming and J lost 10 bases, with 12 bases between them.